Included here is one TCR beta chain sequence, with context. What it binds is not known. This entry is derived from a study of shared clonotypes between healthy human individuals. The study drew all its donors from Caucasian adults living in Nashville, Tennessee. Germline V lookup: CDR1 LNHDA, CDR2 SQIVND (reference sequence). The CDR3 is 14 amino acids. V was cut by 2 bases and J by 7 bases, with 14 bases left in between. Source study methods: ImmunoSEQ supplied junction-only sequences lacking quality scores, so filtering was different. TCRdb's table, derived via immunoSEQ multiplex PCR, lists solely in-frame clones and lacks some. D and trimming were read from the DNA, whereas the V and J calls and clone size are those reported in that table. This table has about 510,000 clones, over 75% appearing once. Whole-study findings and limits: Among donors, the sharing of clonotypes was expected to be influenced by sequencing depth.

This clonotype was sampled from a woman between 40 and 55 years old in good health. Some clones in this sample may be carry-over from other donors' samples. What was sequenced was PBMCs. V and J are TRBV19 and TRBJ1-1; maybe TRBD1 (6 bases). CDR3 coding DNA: TGTGCCAGTAGTATAAGGGACACCCGGCTTGAAGCTTTCTTT. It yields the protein CASSIRDTRLEAFF.